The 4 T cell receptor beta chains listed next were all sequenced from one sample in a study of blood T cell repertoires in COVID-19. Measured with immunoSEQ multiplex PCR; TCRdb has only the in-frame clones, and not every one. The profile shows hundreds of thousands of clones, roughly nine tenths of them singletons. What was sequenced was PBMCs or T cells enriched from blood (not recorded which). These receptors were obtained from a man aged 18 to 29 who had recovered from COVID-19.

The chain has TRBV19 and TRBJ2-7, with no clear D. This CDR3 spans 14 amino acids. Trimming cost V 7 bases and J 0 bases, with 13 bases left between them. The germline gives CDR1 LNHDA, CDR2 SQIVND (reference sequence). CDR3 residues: CASKVAPTSYEQYF. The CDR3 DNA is TGTGCCAGTAAGGTAGCCCCCACCTCCTACGAGCAGTACTTC.

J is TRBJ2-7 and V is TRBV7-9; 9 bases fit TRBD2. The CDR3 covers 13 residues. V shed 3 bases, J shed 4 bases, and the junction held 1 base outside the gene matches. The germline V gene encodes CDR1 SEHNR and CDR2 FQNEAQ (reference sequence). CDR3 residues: CASSLGLAYEQYF. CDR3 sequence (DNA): TGTGCCAGCAGCTTGGGACTAGCTTACGAGCAGTACTTC.

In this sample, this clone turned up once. CDR3 residues: CSAVGPDTIYF. CDR3 nucleotide sequence: TGCAGTGCTGTGGGGCCCGACACCATATATTTT. This chain links TRBV20-1 with TRBJ1-3; TRBD1 is a possible D gene (5 bases). Germline V lookup: CDR1 DFQATT, CDR2 SNEGSKA (reference sequence). This CDR3 is 11 amino acids long. Trimming pared 5 bases from V and 8 bases from J, leaving 10 bases between.

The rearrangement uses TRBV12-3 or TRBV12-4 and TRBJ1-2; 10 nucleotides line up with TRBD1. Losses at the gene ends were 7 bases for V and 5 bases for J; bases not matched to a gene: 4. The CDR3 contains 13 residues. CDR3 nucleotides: TGTGCCAGCAAAGGGACAGGGGCTTATGGCTACACCTTC. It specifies CASKGTGAYGYTF.